Listed below are T cell receptor beta chains from one sample, sequenced in a study of radiation and T cells in renal cell carcinoma. Using immunoSEQ multiplex PCR, the repertoire was profiled, and TCRdb retains in-frame clones only, with some absent. The sample lists some 95,000 clones, 70% to 90% occurring once. The source material was blood, sampled from a patient whose treatment included radiotherapy and nephrectomy. The receptors originated from a man aged 50-59 years with renal cell carcinoma. CDR3s include the opening cysteine and the closing phenylalanine or tryptophan. The order of the fields is V gene, J gene, clone size, D gene, CDR3 protein, CDR3 DNA. A D gene is named only where the DNA matches it firmly. Clone size appears in some rows only: once, few, many, or a class for an expanded clone.

>TRBV30|TRBJ1-5|.|.
CAWSQIGQPQHF
TGTGCCTGGAGCCAAATCGGGCAGCCCCAGCATTTT
>TRBV11-2|TRBJ2-3|.|TRBD2
CASSLVATSGASTDTQYF
TGTGCCAGCAGCTTAGTCGCGACTAGCGGGGCTAGCACAGATACGCAGTATTTT
>TRBV30|TRBJ2-3|.|TRBD2
CAWRKRGSDTQYF
TGTGCCTGGAGGAAGCGGGGGTCAGATACGCAGTATTTT
>TRBV28|TRBJ1-5|.|.
CASTPIQGSNQPQHF
TGTGCCAGCACCCCCATTCAGGGAAGCAATCAGCCCCAGCATTTT
>TRBV7-7|TRBJ2-5|.|.
CASSPRLGETQYF
TGTGCTAGCAGCCCCCGACTTGGCGAGACCCAGTACTTC
>TRBV19|TRBJ2-7|.|.
CASSPSVGVGYEQYF
TGTGCCAGTAGCCCTAGCGTAGGGGTGGGCTACGAGCAGTACTTC
>TRBV9|TRBJ2-1|.|.
CASSVVGVAYNEQFF
TGTGCCAGCAGCGTAGTCGGTGTCGCCTACAATGAGCAGTTCTTC
>TRBV2|TRBJ2-1|.|.
CASSERTTLGGEQFF
TGTGCCAGCAGTGAACGGACTACACTCGGTGGCGAGCAGTTCTTC
>TRBV4-3|TRBJ2-7|.|.
CASSQRTTSFYEQYF
TGCGCCAGCAGCCAACGTACAACTAGCTTCTACGAGCAGTACTTC
>TRBV7-9|TRBJ1-6|once|.
CASSLLDSSYSPLHF
TGTGCCAGCAGCTTGCTGGACAGTTCTTATTCACCCCTCCACTTT
>TRBV5-1|TRBJ1-3|.|.
CATARFEAGNTIYF
TGCGCCACCGCTAGGTTCGAGGCTGGAAACACCATATATTTT
>TRBV19|TRBJ2-3|.|TRBD2
CASSTGTSGTDTQYF
TGTGCCAGTAGCACCGGGACTAGCGGCACAGATACGCAGTATTTT
>TRBV7-2|TRBJ1-5|once|.
CASSFNSLAQHF
TGTGCCAGCAGCTTTAATTCACTGGCCCAGCATTTT
>TRBV29-1|TRBJ1-3|.|.
CSVDGNSGNTIYF
TGCAGCGTTGACGGTAACTCTGGAAACACCATATATTTT
>TRBV25-1|TRBJ2-7|.|TRBD2
CASSWTSGRAFEQYF
TGTGCCAGCAGTTGGACTAGCGGGAGGGCCTTCGAGCAGTACTTC
>TRBV9|TRBJ2-3|.|.
CASSVGSGGSTDTQYF
TGTGCCAGCAGCGTAGGATCTGGGGGGAGCACAGATACGCAGTATTTT
>TRBV5-1|TRBJ2-3|.|.
CASSLYGVGTDTQYF
TGCGCCAGCAGCTTGTACGGGGTCGGCACAGATACGCAGTATTTT
>TRBV5-8|TRBJ1-1|.|.
CASSSQGRAFF
TGTGCCAGCAGCTCACAGGGAAGGGCTTTCTTT
>TRBV30|TRBJ2-7|.|.
CAWSAQRLYEQYF
TGTGCCTGGAGTGCACAGAGACTTTACGAGCAGTACTTC
>TRBV9|TRBJ2-3|.|.
CASSVLQWEDTQYF
TGTGCCAGCAGCGTATTACAATGGGAAGATACGCAGTATTTT
>TRBV10-3|TRBJ2-7|.|.
CAISDEESYEQYF
TGTGCCATCAGTGACGAGGAATCCTACGAGCAGTACTTC
>TRBV28|TRBJ2-6|.|.
CASSFSTSGANVLTF
TGTGCCAGCAGTTTCTCTACCTCTGGGGCCAACGTCCTGACTTTC
>TRBV7-2|TRBJ1-1|few|.
CASSLGYTEAFF
TGTGCCAGCAGCTTAGGATACACTGAAGCTTTCTTT
>TRBV9|TRBJ1-2|.|.
CASSTTEQGYGYTF
TGTGCCAGCAGCACCACGGAACAGGGTTACGGCTACACCTTC
>TRBV5-1|TRBJ2-1|.|.
CASRPQTTSYNEQFF
TGCGCCAGCAGGCCACAAACCACCTCCTACAATGAGCAGTTCTTC
>TRBV5-1|TRBJ2-5|once|TRBD1
CASSLGDRTRRTQYF
TGCGCCAGCAGCTTGGGGGACAGGACAAGACGGACCCAGTACTTC
>TRBV28|TRBJ1-5|.|TRBD1
CASSPGTGGINQPQHF
TGTGCCAGCAGTCCAGGGACAGGGGGGATCAATCAGCCCCAGCATTTT
>TRBV2|TRBJ2-1|few|TRBD2
CASKGLAAPSSYNEQFF
TGTGCCAGCAAGGGACTAGCGGCTCCGAGCTCCTACAATGAGCAGTTCTTC
>TRBV5-1|TRBJ2-7|.|TRBD2
CASALGGSPEQYF
TGCGCCAGCGCCCTAGGCGGGAGTCCCGAGCAGTACTTC
>TRBV19|TRBJ1-4|.|.
CASTLGATNEKLFF
TGTGCCAGTACGTTAGGGGCAACTAATGAAAAACTGTTTTTT
>TRBV4-3|TRBJ2-3|.|.
CASSQGIRWRRDPTDTQYF
TGCGCCAGCAGCCAAGGGATCAGGTGGAGGAGAGACCCCACAGATACGCAGTATTTT
>TRBV13|TRBJ2-7|.|TRBD1
CASSFITAQGSGEQYF
TGTGCCAGCAGCTTCATTACAGCACAGGGGTCGGGGGAGCAGTACTTC
>TRBV5-1|TRBJ2-3|.|.
CASRTAPHSADTQYF
TGCGCCAGCAGGACAGCTCCGCATAGCGCAGATACGCAGTATTTT
>TRBV4-2|TRBJ1-6|few|.
CASSQDQRGSPLHF
TGTGCCAGCAGCCAAGACCAGAGGGGTTCACCCCTCCACTTT
>TRBV5-1|TRBJ2-7|once|.
CASSLVLRGEVMNEQYF
TGCGCCAGCAGCTTGGTGCTGCGCGGGGAGGTTATGAACGAGCAGTACTTC
>TRBV5-4|TRBJ2-1|.|TRBD1
CASSSRDSYNEQFF
TGTGCCAGCAGCTCCCGGGACAGCTACAATGAGCAGTTCTTC
>TRBV7-2|TRBJ2-7|.|TRBD1
CASRGTGTGYEQYF
TGTGCCAGCAGGGGGACAGGGACGGGTTACGAGCAGTACTTC
>TRBV15|TRBJ2-7|once|.
CATSKTGQYLYEQYF
TGTGCCACCAGTAAGACCGGACAGTACCTCTACGAGCAGTACTTC
>TRBV2|TRBJ2-1|.|TRBD2
CASSDTSGGGPPNEQFF
TGTGCCAGCAGTGACACGTCTGGCGGGGGGCCCCCCAATGAGCAGTTCTTC